Included here is one T cell receptor beta chain sequence, with context. Produced via immunoSEQ multiplex PCR; TCRdb's table is partial and in-frame only. The sample carries approximately 200,000 clones, less than 90% recorded once. The length of the CDR3 is 17 residues. Germline CDR1 SGHNT, CDR2 YYREEE (reference sequence). V lost 4 bases to trimming and J lost 3 bases; unmatched junction nucleotides: 8. The data belong to a study of blood T cell repertoires in COVID-19. Input material: PBMCs or T cells enriched from blood (not recorded which). The chain carries TRBV5-4 and TRBJ2-7; TRBD2 aligns across 15 bases. The clonotype originates from a woman aged 25 to 45 who had been exposed to COVID-19. In nucleotides, the CDR3 is TGTGCCAGCAGCCGGACTAGCGGGGGGGCGGACGTCTACGAGCAGTACTTC. Translated, it gives CASSRTSGGADVYEQYF.